Listed below are T cell receptor beta chains from one sample, sequenced in a study of blood T cell repertoires in COVID-19. The data were produced by immunoSEQ multiplex PCR, yet TCRdb's version contains in-frame clones alone and is incomplete. The sample carries some 170,000 clones, about 91% recorded once. Sequencing was carried out using peripheral blood. Receptors were obtained from a woman aged 50 to 60 with acute or convalescent COVID-19. Both conserved end residues are part of each CDR3. A D gene is named only where the DNA matches it firmly. For some rows the clone size is stated as once, few or many, or as a class when expanded; others skip it.

d_call,v_call,j_call,clone_size,cdr3_aa,cdr3_nt
TRBD2,TRBV27,TRBJ2-5,-,CASRRGTSGPIQETQYF,TGTGCCAGCCGAAGAGGGACTAGCGGGCCCATCCAAGAGACCCAGTACTTC
-,TRBV30,TRBJ2-1,-,CAWRSSAYNEQFF,TGTGCCTGGAGGTCTAGCGCATACAATGAGCAGTTCTTC
TRBD1,TRBV12-3/TRBV12-4,TRBJ1-2,-,CASSRQGAIGYTF,TGTGCCAGCAGTCGACAGGGGGCGATTGGCTACACCTTC
TRBD2,TRBV27,TRBJ2-1,-,CASSIGLADYNEQFF,TGTGCCAGCAGTATCGGACTAGCGGACTACAATGAGCAGTTCTTC
-,TRBV12-3/TRBV12-4,TRBJ2-5,-,CASSLGAETQYF,TGTGCCAGCAGTTTAGGAGCTGAGACCCAGTACTTC
-,TRBV5-8,TRBJ2-1,-,CASSGRTEFDNEQFF,TGTGCCAGCAGCGGTAGGACTGAATTTGACAATGAGCAGTTCTTC
TRBD1,TRBV19,TRBJ2-6,few,CASSRKGTGDPGANVLTF,TGTGCCAGTAGTAGAAAAGGGACAGGGGATCCTGGGGCCAACGTCCTGACTTTC
-,TRBV5-6,TRBJ1-5,-,CASSPRGGARNQPQHF,TGTGCCAGCAGCCCCCGGGGGGGGGCAAGGAATCAGCCCCAGCATTTT
-,TRBV24-1,TRBJ1-1,-,CATSAQVKNTEAFF,TGTGCCACCAGTGCACAGGTGAAGAACACTGAAGCTTTCTTT
TRBD2,TRBV27,TRBJ2-1,-,CASSLSFAGGLNEQFF,TGTGCCAGCAGTTTATCGTTTGCGGGGGGGCTCAATGAGCAGTTCTTC
TRBD2,TRBV11-2,TRBJ2-2,-,CASSLVTSAAGELFF,TGTGCCAGCAGCTTAGTGACTAGCGCCGCCGGGGAGCTGTTTTTT
TRBD1,TRBV7-3,TRBJ1-4,few,CASSPTGAANEKLFF,TGTGCCAGCAGCCCTACAGGGGCAGCTAATGAAAAACTGTTTTTT
TRBD1,TRBV30,TRBJ2-2,-,CAWGQGAGGELFF,TGTGCCTGGGGACAGGGGGCCGGCGGGGAGCTGTTTTTT
-,TRBV6-6,TRBJ2-2,-,CASTDPAENTGELFF,TGTGCCAGCACAGACCCGGCGGAAAACACCGGGGAGCTGTTTTTT
-,TRBV7-2,TRBJ2-2,-,CASSSNSRANTGELFF,TGTGCCAGCAGCTCCAACTCGCGGGCGAACACCGGGGAGCTGTTTTTT
-,TRBV15,TRBJ1-3,-,CATSRDPTSGNTIYF,TGTGCCACCAGCAGAGATCCCACTTCTGGAAACACCATATATTTT
TRBD2,TRBV10-2,TRBJ2-7,-,CASRGLAGNYEQYF,TGCGCCAGCAGAGGACTAGCGGGTAACTACGAGCAGTACTTC
TRBD2,TRBV6-6,TRBJ2-2,-,CAIRGGRGELFF,TGTGCCATCCGGGGGGGCCGAGGGGAGCTGTTTTTT
-,TRBV28,TRBJ1-2,-,CASWSQGERGYTF,TGTGCCAGCTGGTCGCAGGGTGAGAGGGGCTACACCTTC
-,TRBV7-8,TRBJ2-7,once,CASSFQGIFYEQYF,TGTGCCAGCAGCTTCCAGGGGATTTTTTACGAGCAGTACTTC
TRBD2,TRBV5-1,TRBJ2-7,-,CASQNRGDRMGEQYF,TGCGCCAGCCAGAATCGGGGGGATCGGATGGGCGAGCAGTACTTC
TRBD2,TRBV5-1,TRBJ2-7,few,CASSLRTSGDIYEQYF,TGCGCCAGCAGCTTGCGGACTAGCGGGGATATCTACGAGCAGTACTTC
-,TRBV7-9,TRBJ1-2,-,CASSLAGNARGSMDGYTF,TGTGCCAGCAGCTTAGCGGGGAACGCCCGGGGTAGTATGGATGGCTACACCTTC